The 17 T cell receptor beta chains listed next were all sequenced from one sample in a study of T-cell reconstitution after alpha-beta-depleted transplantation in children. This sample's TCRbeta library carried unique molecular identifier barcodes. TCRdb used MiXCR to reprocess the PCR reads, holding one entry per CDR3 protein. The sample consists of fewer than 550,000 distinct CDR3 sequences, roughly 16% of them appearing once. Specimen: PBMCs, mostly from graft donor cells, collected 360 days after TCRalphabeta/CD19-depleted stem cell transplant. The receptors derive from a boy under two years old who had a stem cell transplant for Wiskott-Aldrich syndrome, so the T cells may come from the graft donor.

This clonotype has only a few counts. The CDR3 DNA sequence: TGTGCCAGCAGCTCGACTAGCGCTAATGAGCAGTTCTTC. Protein sequence: CASSSTSANEQFF. The chain carries TRBV11-3 and TRBJ2-1; 8 positions agree with TRBD2. Germline V gives CDR1 SGHNT, CDR2 YENEEA. With 4 bases clipped from V and 7 bases from J, the junction kept 3 bases outside the gene matches. The CDR3 extends over 13 amino acids. Filled out from reference TRBV11-3 and TRBJ2-1, the complete variable domain reads EAGVVQSPRYKIIEKKQPVAFWCNPISGHNTLYWYLQNLGQGPELLIRYENEEAVDDSQLPKDRFSAERLKGVDSTLKIQPAELGDSAVYLCASSSTSANEQFFGPGTRLTVL.

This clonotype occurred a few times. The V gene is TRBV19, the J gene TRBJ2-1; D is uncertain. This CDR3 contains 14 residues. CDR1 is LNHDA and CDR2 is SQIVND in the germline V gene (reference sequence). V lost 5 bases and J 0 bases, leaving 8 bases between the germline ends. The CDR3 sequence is CASSGDASYNEQFF. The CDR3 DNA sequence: TGTGCCAGTAGTGGGGATGCCTCCTACAATGAGCAGTTCTTC.

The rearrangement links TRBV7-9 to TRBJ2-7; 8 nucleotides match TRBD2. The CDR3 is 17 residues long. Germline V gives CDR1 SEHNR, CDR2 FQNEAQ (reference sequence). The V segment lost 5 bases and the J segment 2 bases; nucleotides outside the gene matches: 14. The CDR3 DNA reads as TGTGCCAGCAGCACCCGTGAGGCGGGAGGCCGCCCCTACGAGCAGTACTTC. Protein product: CASSTREAGGRPYEQYF.

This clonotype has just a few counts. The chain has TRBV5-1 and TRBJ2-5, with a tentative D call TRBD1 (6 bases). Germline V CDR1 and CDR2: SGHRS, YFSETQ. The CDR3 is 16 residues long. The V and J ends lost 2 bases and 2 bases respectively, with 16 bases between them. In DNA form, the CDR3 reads TGCGCCAGCAGCTTTTTAACACAGGGATTTCAAGAGACCCAGTACTTC. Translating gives CASSFLTQGFQETQYF.

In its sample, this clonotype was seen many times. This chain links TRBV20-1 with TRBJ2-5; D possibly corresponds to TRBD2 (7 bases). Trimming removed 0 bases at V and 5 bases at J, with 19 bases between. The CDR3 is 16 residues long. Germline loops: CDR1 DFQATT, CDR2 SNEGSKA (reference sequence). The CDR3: CSARDLRGGELETQYF. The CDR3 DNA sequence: TGCAGTGCTAGAGATCTGAGGGGGGGGGAATTGGAGACCCAGTACTTC.

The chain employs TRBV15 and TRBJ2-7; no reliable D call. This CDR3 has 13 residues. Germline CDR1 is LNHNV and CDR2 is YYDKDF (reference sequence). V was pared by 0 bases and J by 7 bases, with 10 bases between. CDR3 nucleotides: TGTGCCACCAGCAGAGATTCTCGAAGGGAGCAGTACTTC. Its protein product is CATSRDSRREQYF.

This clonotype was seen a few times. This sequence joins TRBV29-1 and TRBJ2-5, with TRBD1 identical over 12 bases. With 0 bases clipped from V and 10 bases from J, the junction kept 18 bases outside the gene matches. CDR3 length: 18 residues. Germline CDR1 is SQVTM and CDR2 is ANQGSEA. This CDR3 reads CSVEEGWGQGATREDQYF. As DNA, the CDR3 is TGCAGCGTTGAAGAAGGTTGGGGACAGGGGGCGACGCGGGAGGACCAGTACTTC.

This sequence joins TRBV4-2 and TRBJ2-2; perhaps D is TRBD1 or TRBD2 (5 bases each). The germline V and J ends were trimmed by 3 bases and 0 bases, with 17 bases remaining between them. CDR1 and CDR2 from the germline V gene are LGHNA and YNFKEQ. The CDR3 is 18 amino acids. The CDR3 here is CASSQIFRDHANTGELFF. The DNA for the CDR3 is TGTGCCAGCAGCCAGATATTCCGGGACCATGCGAACACCGGGGAGCTGTTTTTT.

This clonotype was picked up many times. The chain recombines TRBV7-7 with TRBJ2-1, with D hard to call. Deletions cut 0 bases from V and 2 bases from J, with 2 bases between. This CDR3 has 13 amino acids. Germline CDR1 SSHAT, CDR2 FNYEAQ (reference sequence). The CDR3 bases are TGTGCCAGCAGCTTAGCCCCCTACAATGAGCAGTTCTTC. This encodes CASSLAPYNEQFF.

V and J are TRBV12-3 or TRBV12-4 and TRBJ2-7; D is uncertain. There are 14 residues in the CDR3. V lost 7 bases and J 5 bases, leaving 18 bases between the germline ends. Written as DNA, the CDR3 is TGTGCCAGCACTAGGTCGCGCGGCTTCCACGAGCAGTACTTC. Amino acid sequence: CASTRSRGFHEQYF.

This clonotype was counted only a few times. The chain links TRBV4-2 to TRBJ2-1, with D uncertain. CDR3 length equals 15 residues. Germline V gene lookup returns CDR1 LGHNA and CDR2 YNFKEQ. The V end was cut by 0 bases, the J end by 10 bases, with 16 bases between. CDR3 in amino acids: CASSQDNGQALEQFF. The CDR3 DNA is TGTGCCAGCAGCCAAGATAACGGGCAGGCGCTAGAGCAGTTCTTC.

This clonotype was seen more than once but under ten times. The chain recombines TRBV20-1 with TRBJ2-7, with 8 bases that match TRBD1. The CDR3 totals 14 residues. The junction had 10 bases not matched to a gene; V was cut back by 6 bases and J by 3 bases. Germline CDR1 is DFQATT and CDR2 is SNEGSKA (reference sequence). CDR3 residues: CSAADRARYYEQYF. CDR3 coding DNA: TGCAGTGCCGCGGACAGGGCCAGGTACTACGAGCAGTACTTC.

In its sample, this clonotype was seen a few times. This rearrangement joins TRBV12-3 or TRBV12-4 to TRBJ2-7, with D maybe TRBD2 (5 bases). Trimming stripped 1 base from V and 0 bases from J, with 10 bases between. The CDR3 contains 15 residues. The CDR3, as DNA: TGTGCCAGCAGTTTAGGGGAGTTGAGCTCCTACGAGCAGTACTTC. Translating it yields CASSLGELSSYEQYF.

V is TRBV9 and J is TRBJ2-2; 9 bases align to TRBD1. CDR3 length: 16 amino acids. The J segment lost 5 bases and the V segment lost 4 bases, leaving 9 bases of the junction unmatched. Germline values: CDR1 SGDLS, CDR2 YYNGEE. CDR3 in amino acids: CASSPSGTGTTGELFF. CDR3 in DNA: TGTGCCAGCAGCCCCTCTGGGACAGGGACTACCGGGGAGCTGTTTTTT.

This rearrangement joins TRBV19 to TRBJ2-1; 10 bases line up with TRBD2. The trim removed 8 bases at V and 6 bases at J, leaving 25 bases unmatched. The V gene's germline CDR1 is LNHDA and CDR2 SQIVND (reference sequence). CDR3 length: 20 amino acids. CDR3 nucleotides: TGTGCCAGTCCTACCACGGGGGGACTAGCGAACACAAGCCGGGGCAATGAGCAGTTCTTC. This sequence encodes CASPTTGGLANTSRGNEQFF.

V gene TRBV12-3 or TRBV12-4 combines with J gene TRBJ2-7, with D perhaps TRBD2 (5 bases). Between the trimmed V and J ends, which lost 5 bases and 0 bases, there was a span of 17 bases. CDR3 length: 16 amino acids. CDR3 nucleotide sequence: TGTGCCAGCAGTCCAAAGGTCTTCGGGGACTCCTACGAGCAGTACTTC. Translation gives CASSPKVFGDSYEQYF.

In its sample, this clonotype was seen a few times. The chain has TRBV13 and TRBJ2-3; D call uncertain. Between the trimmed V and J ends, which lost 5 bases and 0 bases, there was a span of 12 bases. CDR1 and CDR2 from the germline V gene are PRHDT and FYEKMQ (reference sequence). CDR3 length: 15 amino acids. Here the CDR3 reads CASSLGDGSTDTQYF. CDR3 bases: TGTGCCAGCAGCCTCGGTGACGGAAGCACAGATACGCAGTATTTT.